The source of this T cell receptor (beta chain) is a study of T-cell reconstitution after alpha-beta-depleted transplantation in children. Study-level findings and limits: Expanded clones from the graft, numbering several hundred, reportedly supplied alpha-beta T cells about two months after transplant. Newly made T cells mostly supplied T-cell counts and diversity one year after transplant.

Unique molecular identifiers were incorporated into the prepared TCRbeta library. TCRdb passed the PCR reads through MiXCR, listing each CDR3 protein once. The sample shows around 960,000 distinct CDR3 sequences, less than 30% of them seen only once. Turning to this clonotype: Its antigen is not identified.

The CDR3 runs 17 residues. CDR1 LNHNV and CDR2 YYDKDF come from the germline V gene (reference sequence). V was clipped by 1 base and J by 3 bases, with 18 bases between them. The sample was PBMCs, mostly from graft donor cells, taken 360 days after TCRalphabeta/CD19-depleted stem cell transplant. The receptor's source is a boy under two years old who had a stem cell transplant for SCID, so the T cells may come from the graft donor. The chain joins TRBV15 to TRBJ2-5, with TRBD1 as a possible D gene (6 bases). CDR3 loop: CATSRGGPWQMEETQYF. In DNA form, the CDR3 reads TGTGCCACCAGCAGAGGGGGGCCTTGGCAGATGGAAGAGACCCAGTACTTC. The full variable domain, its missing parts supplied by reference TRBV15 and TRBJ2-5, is DAMVIQNPRYQVTQFGKPVTLSCSQTLNHNVMYWYQQKSSQAPKLLFHYYDKDFNNEADTPDNFQSRRPNTSFCFLDIRSPGLGDTAMYLCATSRGGPWQMEETQYFGPGTRLLVL.